This T cell receptor beta chain was recorded in a study of Ad26.COV2.S vaccination and SARS-CoV-2 variants. As for the study in general: The vaccine Ad26.COV2.S was put into the muscle once, or twice with 56 days between. Findings and caveats of the study: Higher spike-specific TCR breadth was found in vaccine recipients than in placebo recipients. Comparability of non-spike TCR breadth was observed across vaccine and placebo recipients. There was a possibility that the TCR breadth and depth analyses underestimated total T cell responses.

The treatment was: some 20 received Ad26.COV2.S at low or high dose, single or two shots; about 5 received placebo; per-sample allocation not given. Sample collection was performed on day 63 after the first vaccine or placebo injection. Sequencing was performed with immunoSEQ multiplex PCR; in TCRdb, only in-frame clones are kept and a portion is missing. There are about 420,000 clones in the sample; 88% occur only once, and 3.6% lies in the top ten. Concerning this clone: Antigen specificity is unknown.

This CDR3 is built from 15 residues. Germline values: CDR1 KGHSH, CDR2 LQKENI. V lost 5 bases and J 5 bases, leaving 16 bases between the germline ends. The material sequenced was peripheral blood, taken in a trial of Ad26.COV2.S vaccine versus placebo. The receptor was isolated from a person between 18 and 59 years old who received the Ad26.COV2.S COVID-19 vaccine or a placebo. J is TRBJ2-1 and V is TRBV18; a possible D gene is TRBD1 (5 bases). This CDR3 reads CASSSALLRDNEQFF. CDR3 coding DNA: TGTGCCAGCTCAAGCGCCCTCCTCAGGGACAATGAGCAGTTCTTC.